These T cell receptor beta chains were read from a single sample in a study of blood T cell repertoires in COVID-19. This table comes from immunoSEQ multiplex PCR, and its TCRdb copy is limited to in-frame clones, with some not included. This sample has 180,000 or so clones, with roughly nine tenths found just once. The sample was peripheral blood. The receptors come from a woman in her fifties or sixties with COVID-19, enrolled during active disease. Both conserved end residues are part of each CDR3. D genes are given only for firm matches. Some rows have no size entry. The others give once, few or many, or a class for an expanded clone.

>TRBJ1-5|NA|NA|TRBV15
TGTGCCACCAGCAGAGATGACAAGAGCAATCAGCCCCAGCATTTT
CATSRDDKSNQPQHF
>TRBJ2-5|NA|once|TRBV7-2
TGTGCCAGCAGCTTAGTAGCAGGGGCTTCGGGAGAGACCCAGTACTTC
CASSLVAGASGETQYF
>TRBJ1-2|TRBD1|once|TRBV19
TGTGCCAGCGCGAGAGACAGGGGCTATGGCTACACCTTC
CASARDRGYGYTF
>TRBJ1-4|NA|NA|TRBV5-4
TGTGCCAGCAGCTTGGCGGCAGGAAATAATGAAAAACTGTTTTTT
CASSLAAGNNEKLFF
>TRBJ2-7|TRBD1|NA|TRBV6-5
TGTGCCAGCGGGAGACAGGGGGGGACCTACGAGCAGTACTTC
CASGRQGGTYEQYF
>TRBJ2-7|TRBD1|NA|TRBV19
TGTGCCAGTAGTACGAACCGGGACAGCTCCTACGAGCAGTACTTC
CASSTNRDSSYEQYF
>TRBJ1-4|NA|few|TRBV30
TGTGCCTGGAGTGTAAATAGGGGGGGACCAGTGGAAAAACTGTTTTTT
CAWSVNRGGPVEKLFF
>TRBJ2-1|TRBD2|NA|TRBV3-1/TRBV3-2
TGTGCCAGCAGCCAAGATCCCCTAGCGGGACAAAATGAGCAGTTCTTC
CASSQDPLAGQNEQFF
>TRBJ2-7|TRBD1|NA|TRBV12-5
TGTGCTAGTGGGTCGGACAGGGCTTCCCACGAGCAGTACTTC
CASGSDRASHEQYF
>TRBJ1-2|NA|NA|TRBV7-2
TGTGCCAGCAGCTTCGCGGGGAGGGCCCATGGCTACACCTTC
CASSFAGRAHGYTF
>TRBJ1-5|NA|NA|TRBV5-1
TGCGCCAGCAGCTTACGGGGGGCGTACAATCAGCCCCAGCATTTT
CASSLRGAYNQPQHF
>TRBJ1-1|TRBD1|NA|TRBV2
TGTGCCAGCAGGATGTCGACAGGGCGGACTGAAGCTTTCTTT
CASRMSTGRTEAFF
>TRBJ2-7|NA|NA|TRBV6-5
TGTGCCAGCCGGCTAGGGGATCGGGAGCAGTACTTC
CASRLGDREQYF
>TRBJ2-7|NA|NA|TRBV29-1
TGCAGCGTTGTCCGGCGGGATACCTACGAGCAGTACTTC
CSVVRRDTYEQYF
>TRBJ2-5|TRBD2|NA|TRBV28
TGTGCCAGCAGATCAGGACTAGCGCAAGGGACCCAGTACTTC
CASRSGLAQGTQYF
>TRBJ2-3|TRBD1|NA|TRBV5-4
TGTGCCAGCAGCTCCGTGAGGGGGCCCACAGATACGCAGTATTTT
CASSSVRGPTDTQYF
>TRBJ2-7|NA|NA|TRBV27
TGTGCCAGCAGTTTATCACCTAGCTCCTACGAGCAGTACTTC
CASSLSPSSYEQYF
>TRBJ1-1|NA|NA|TRBV30
TGTGCCTGGAGACAGGGATTGGACACTGAAGCTTTCTTT
CAWRQGLDTEAFF
>TRBJ2-1|TRBD1|NA|TRBV10-1
TGCGCCAGCAGTGATCTTCGGACAGGGAGGGAGCAGTTCTTC
CASSDLRTGREQFF
>TRBJ2-1|TRBD2|NA|TRBV5-1
TGCGCCAGCAGCCCGGGACTAGCGGTGAGGAATGAGCAGTTCTTC
CASSPGLAVRNEQFF
>TRBJ2-2|NA|once|TRBV9
TGTGCCAGCGAAGCCCGGAACACCGGGGAGCTGTTTTTT
CASEARNTGELFF
>TRBJ1-5|NA|few|TRBV3-1/TRBV3-2
TGTGCCAGCAGCCAAGAGGAAGGGGCCCACAATCAGCCCCAGCATTTT
CASSQEEGAHNQPQHF
>TRBJ2-7|NA|few|TRBV6-6
TGTGCCAGCAGTCCACTATACTTTAGCTCAAGGAACCTCTACGAGCAGTACTTC
CASSPLYFSSRNLYEQYF
>TRBJ2-1|TRBD2|once|TRBV10-3
TGTGCCACGACCGGGGGGAACAATATAGGCGATGAGCAGTTCTTC
CATTGGNNIGDEQFF
>TRBJ2-6|NA|once|TRBV4-3
TGCGCCAGCAGCCAAGATCAACGGGGATCTGGGGCCAACGTCCTGACTTTC
CASSQDQRGSGANVLTF
>TRBJ2-3|NA|NA|TRBV19
TGTGCCACCGGACACGTAAGCACAGATACGCAGTATTTT
CATGHVSTDTQYF
>TRBJ2-7|NA|NA|TRBV6-5
TGTGCCAGCAGTTCACCGGGGGCCTACGAGCAGTACTTC
CASSSPGAYEQYF
>TRBJ2-2|NA|NA|TRBV9
TGTGCCAGCAGCACCCAGCTGGGCAGGGCGAACACCGGGGAGCTGTTTTTT
CASSTQLGRANTGELFF
>TRBJ1-6|NA|few|TRBV5-8
TGTGCCAGCAGCCAAACCGGTGGTTCACCCCTCCACTTT
CASSQTGGSPLHF
>TRBJ2-7|TRBD2|NA|TRBV4-2
TGTGCCAGCAGCCAAGATGAGTTCCTAGCGGGAGACGAGCAGTACTTC
CASSQDEFLAGDEQYF
>TRBJ2-7|TRBD1|NA|TRBV5-6
TGTGCCAGCAGCTTCCTGGGACAGGGGATCTACGAGCAGTACTTC
CASSFLGQGIYEQYF
>TRBJ2-7|TRBD2|NA|TRBV5-4
TGTGCCAGCAGCATAGCGGGGTACTACGAGCAGTACTTC
CASSIAGYYEQYF
>TRBJ2-5|TRBD2|NA|TRBV18
TGTGCCAGCTCACCAGTACTAGCGGACCAAGAGACCCAGTACTTC
CASSPVLADQETQYF
>TRBJ2-5|TRBD1|NA|TRBV28
TGTGCCAGCAGGCCGGGACAGGGGGCTTTAAAGACCCAGTACTTC
CASRPGQGALKTQYF
>TRBJ1-2|TRBD1|few|TRBV4-2
TGTGCCAGCAGCCAAGGCGCAGGGGGCTATGGCTACACCTTC
CASSQGAGGYGYTF
>TRBJ2-2|NA|NA|TRBV4-3
TGCGCCAGCAGCCAAGATTGGGCAGCGAACACCGGGGAGCTGTTTTTT
CASSQDWAANTGELFF
>TRBJ1-5|NA|NA|TRBV5-4
TGTGCCAGCAGCTTGGATACAAATCAGCCCCAGCATTTT
CASSLDTNQPQHF
>TRBJ1-1|NA|NA|TRBV10-1
TGCGCCACCCCGACAGGCGCCACTGAAGCTTTCTTT
CATPTGATEAFF
>TRBJ1-2|NA|NA|TRBV18
TGTGCCAGCTCTCCCGGGATATATGGCTACACCTTC
CASSPGIYGYTF
>TRBJ1-1|NA|NA|TRBV28
TGTGCCAGCAGTTTAGGATCTCGGGGGGACACTGAAGCTTTCTTT
CASSLGSRGDTEAFF
>TRBJ1-4|TRBD1|NA|TRBV5-1
TGCGCCAGCAGCGTGGACAGGGCCACTAATGAAAAACTGTTTTTT
CASSVDRATNEKLFF
>TRBJ2-5|TRBD2|NA|TRBV9
TGTGCCAGCAGCGCCGGGGAACTAGCGGGACGAGAGACCCAGTACTTC
CASSAGELAGRETQYF
>TRBJ2-5|TRBD1|NA|TRBV11-3
TGTGCCAGCAGCCCTCGGGACAGGGGGCTCGGGGAGACCCAGTACTTC
CASSPRDRGLGETQYF
>TRBJ2-1|NA|NA|TRBV7-9
TGTGCCAGCAGCTTAGTCGTAACAGGCTACAATGAGCAGTTCTTC
CASSLVVTGYNEQFF
>TRBJ2-7|NA|NA|TRBV4-2
TGTGCCAGCAGCCATAGTCAGGGCTACGAGCAGTACTTC
CASSHSQGYEQYF